This T cell receptor (beta chain) derives from a study of blood T cell repertoires in COVID-19. Germline CDR1 SGDLS, CDR2 YYNGEE. The CDR3 length is 16 residues. V lost 5 bases and J lost 5, with 19 bases in between. Sequencing used immunoSEQ multiplex PCR; TCRdb keeps in-frame clones, though not all of them. The data hold roughly 400,000 clones, with 90% to 95% observed a single time. This receptor was identified in a woman in her thirties or forties who had been exposed to COVID-19. The chain uses TRBV9 and TRBJ2-2; possibly TRBD1 for D (5 bases). The sample was PBMCs or T cells enriched from blood (not recorded which). The CDR3 region has the DNA TGTGCCAGCAGAACAGGCGCCGCCGAACGGACCGGGGAGCTGTTTTTT. Protein: CASRTGAAERTGELFF.